A selection of T cell receptor beta chains follows, all from one sample in a study of patients and donors after allogeneic stem cell transplantation. Each CDR3 protein is one row after TCRdb ran MiXCR on the RT-PCR reads. The sample lists some 960,000 distinct CDR3 sequences; approximately 19% were seen once. The sample taken for sequencing was blood, either unsorted or a sorted T cell fraction (not recorded which). The receptor source for this set is a human donor who was either an allogeneic HSCT recipient or a stem cell or donor lymphocyte infusion donor (not recorded which). It is not recorded whose cells these are; they may come from a transplant donor. CDR3s include the opening cysteine and the closing phenylalanine or tryptophan. The order of the fields is V gene, clone size, J gene, D gene, CDR3 DNA, CDR3 protein. D genes are given only for firm matches. Size values are once, few and many counts, or a class for expanded clones, and some rows have none.

TRBV5-1,once,TRBJ2-1,-,TGCGCCAGCAGCATGGGCGGTACATACAATGAGCAGTTCTTC,CASSMGGTYNEQFF
TRBV6-6,-,TRBJ2-7,-,TGTGCCACGGGCAGGGGTATCTACGAGCAGTACTTC,CATGRGIYEQYF
TRBV12-3/TRBV12-4,-,TRBJ2-7,TRBD1,TGTGCCAGCAGTTTAGCGACAGGGCGGTTCTACGAGCAGTACTTC,CASSLATGRFYEQYF
TRBV27,few,TRBJ2-1,-,TGTGCCAGCAGTTTGACAATTTGGGACTCATACAATGAGCAGTTCTTC,CASSLTIWDSYNEQFF
TRBV12-3/TRBV12-4,few,TRBJ2-7,TRBD2,TGTGCCAGCAGTTGGGGACTAGGAGGGGGGTACGAGCAGTACTTC,CASSWGLGGGYEQYF
TRBV6-1,few,TRBJ2-5,-,TGTGCCAGCACCGACGAGGTTCGAGAGACCCAGTACTTC,CASTDEVRETQYF
TRBV27,few,TRBJ1-1,-,TGTGCCAGCAGACACTATCCGACGGCATTGAACACTGAAGCTTTCTTT,CASRHYPTALNTEAFF
TRBV5-1,-,TRBJ2-7,TRBD1,TGCGCCAGCGCGACAGGGGGCAAATACGAGCAGTACTTC,CASATGGKYEQYF
TRBV27,few,TRBJ2-7,-,TGTGCCAGCAGTTTACGGGACAATCTCCCTTACGAGCAGTACTTC,CASSLRDNLPYEQYF
TRBV4-1,few,TRBJ2-1,TRBD2,TGCGCCAGCAGCCAAGTCAGAGCGGGAGGGCCGAGCTCCTACAATGAGCAGTTCTTC,CASSQVRAGGPSSYNEQFF
TRBV3-1,few,TRBJ2-1,TRBD2,TGTGCCAGCAGCCAGGCAGGACTAGCGGCCATAAATGAGCAGTTCTTC,CASSQAGLAAINEQFF
TRBV7-9,-,TRBJ1-4,-,TGTGCCAGCAGCTTAGGGGAAGTGTTTAGAGAAAAACTGTTTTTT,CASSLGEVFREKLFF
TRBV24-1,-,TRBJ1-1,TRBD1,TGTGCCACCTTAACTGTAGCCGAGGGGGCGAACACTGAAGCTTTCTTT,CATLTVAEGANTEAFF
TRBV7-2,-,TRBJ2-3,TRBD2,TGTGCCAGCAGCTTAAGGCTAGCGGGGGGGCAGGATACGCAGTATTTT,CASSLRLAGGQDTQYF
TRBV30,few,TRBJ2-7,-,TGTGCCTGGAGTGTACCCGGGATTGGGTCCTACGAGCAGTACTTC,CAWSVPGIGSYEQYF
TRBV6-1,-,TRBJ2-7,-,TGTGCCAGCAGGGGACTTAACTCCTACGAGCAGTACTTC,CASRGLNSYEQYF
TRBV21-1,-,TRBJ1-6,-,TGTGCCAGCAGCAAAGATTCGGGGTTAAAGTCTAATTCACCCCTCCACTTT,CASSKDSGLKSNSPLHF
TRBV19,-,TRBJ2-1,-,TGTGCCAGTAGCGGGAGATTCAATGAGCAGTTCTTC,CASSGRFNEQFF
TRBV20-1,-,TRBJ2-1,-,TGCAGTGCGACGACTAGTCTTCATGAGCAGTTCTTC,CSATTSLHEQFF
TRBV29-1,few,TRBJ2-7,-,TGCAGCGTTGATAGGGGGTACCCCTCCTACGAGCAGTACTTC,CSVDRGYPSYEQYF
TRBV29-1,few,TRBJ2-5,-,TGCAGCGTCAGACTCAGGCGGAATACCCAAGAGACCCAGTACTTC,CSVRLRRNTQETQYF
TRBV20-1,-,TRBJ2-1,-,TGCAGTGCTAGGCCGTCCCGGGACGCCCTCCGGAATGAGCAGTTCTTC,CSARPSRDALRNEQFF
TRBV7-6,-,TRBJ1-4,TRBD1,TGTGCCAGCGGGACGACCCATCAGGGGGTAGGAAAACTGTTTTTT,CASGTTHQGVGKLFF
TRBV5-1,few,TRBJ2-7,-,TGCGCCAGCAGCTTCGGGCAGGGGACCGAGCAGTACTTC,CASSFGQGTEQYF
TRBV20-1,-,TRBJ2-7,-,TGCAGTGCTAGCTATAGCTCCTACGAGCAGTACTTC,CSASYSSYEQYF
TRBV7-8,-,TRBJ2-3,-,TGTGCCAGCGGACTTGACTGGATACTCACAGATACGCAGTATTTT,CASGLDWILTDTQYF
TRBV20-1,-,TRBJ1-1,TRBD1,TGCAGTGCTAGAGATTACAGGGGCCAAACTGAAGCTTTCTTT,CSARDYRGQTEAFF
TRBV4-2,few,TRBJ2-3,-,TGTGCCAGCAGCCAACAAAAGGGAGTGACAGATACGCAGTATTTT,CASSQQKGVTDTQYF
TRBV9,-,TRBJ2-1,-,TGTGCCAGCAGCGTAGGCCCGTTGGATGAGCAGTTCTTC,CASSVGPLDEQFF
TRBV7-3,once,TRBJ2-1,-,TGTGCCAGCAGCTTAATTGTTAGGGGGGAAAAGAATGAGCAGTTCTTC,CASSLIVRGEKNEQFF
TRBV27,few,TRBJ1-4,-,TGTGCCAGCAGTGCTGGATCGGAACTGTTTTTT,CASSAGSELFF
TRBV7-3,-,TRBJ2-1,-,TGTGCCAGCAGCTTAGGGGGGACCCTCCTCAATGAGCAGTTCTTC,CASSLGGTLLNEQFF
TRBV12-3/TRBV12-4,few,TRBJ1-2,-,TGTGCCAGCAGTTTACATCAGAATGGCTACACCTTC,CASSLHQNGYTF
TRBV5-6,-,TRBJ2-1,TRBD1,TGTGCCAGCAGCCGCGCCCCCGGACAGGGGCAGGGGCAGTTCTTC,CASSRAPGQGQGQFF
TRBV6-2/TRBV6-3,few,TRBJ2-5,-,TGTGCCAGCAGTTACGGCTTACCAGAGACCCAGTACTTC,CASSYGLPETQYF
TRBV7-2,-,TRBJ1-5,-,TGTGCCAGCAGCACAGGGAGGGGGCCCCAGCATTTT,CASSTGRGPQHF
TRBV9,few,TRBJ2-2,TRBD1,TGTGCCAGCAGCGTAGTCACAGGGGTAGGGAACACCGGGGAGCTGTTTTTT,CASSVVTGVGNTGELFF
TRBV28,-,TRBJ2-1,-,TGTGCCAGCAGAGGTAATCAGGGCGAGTTCTTC,CASRGNQGEFF
TRBV3-1,-,TRBJ2-7,TRBD2,TGTGCCAGCAGCCGGACTAGCGGGAAGATCGGTGTTTCCTACGAGCAGTACTTC,CASSRTSGKIGVSYEQYF
TRBV27,few,TRBJ1-5,-,TGTGCCAGCAGTTTATGGGGGAAGGACAATCAGCCCCAGCATTTT,CASSLWGKDNQPQHF
TRBV12-3/TRBV12-4,-,TRBJ1-6,-,TGTGCCAGCACCGAACTTGGGACATTGGATTCACCCCTCCACTTT,CASTELGTLDSPLHF
TRBV15,-,TRBJ2-3,TRBD2,TGTGCCACCAGCAGTGGGGTACTAGCGGGAGGGCTAAATACGCAGTATTTT,CATSSGVLAGGLNTQYF
TRBV12-3/TRBV12-4,many,TRBJ2-1,-,TGTGCCAGCACTGTACAGGGAGATGAGCAGTTCTTC,CASTVQGDEQFF
TRBV29-1,-,TRBJ1-2,-,TGCAGCGTTGAACAGGTAGACGAATTCTATGGCTACACCTTC,CSVEQVDEFYGYTF
TRBV10-2,-,TRBJ2-7,TRBD2,TGCGCCAGCAGTGTAGCGGGAGGGGCCTCCTACGAGCAGTACTTC,CASSVAGGASYEQYF
TRBV2,-,TRBJ1-3,-,TGTGCCAGCAGGGTGGACACATCCAACACCATATATTTT,CASRVDTSNTIYF
TRBV7-9,few,TRBJ2-5,-,TGTGCCAGCATTGGGCAGACCCAAGAGACCCAGTACTTC,CASIGQTQETQYF
TRBV15,few,TRBJ1-3,-,TGTGCCACCAGCAAGTCGCTTAGGGGAAACACCATATATTTT,CATSKSLRGNTIYF
TRBV12-3/TRBV12-4,few,TRBJ1-2,-,TGTGCCAGCAGTTTATCGGGGGGGTTGGGCTACACCTTC,CASSLSGGLGYTF
TRBV6-1,-,TRBJ2-5,TRBD2,TGTGCCAGCAGTATTTACGGGACTAGCGGAAGGGAGACCCAGTACTTC,CASSIYGTSGRETQYF
TRBV5-1,-,TRBJ1-1,TRBD1,TGCGCCAGCAGCTACGACAGGACAGGAATCTATAGCGCTGAAGCTTTCTTT,CASSYDRTGIYSAEAFF
TRBV12-3/TRBV12-4,-,TRBJ1-1,-,TGTGCCAGCAGCCTACTTGGACTGGCGGCTTTCTTT,CASSLLGLAAFF
TRBV5-1,many,TRBJ1-1,-,TGTGCCAGCAGTCAGGACATGAACACTGAAGCTTTCTTT,CASSQDMNTEAFF
TRBV20-1,few,TRBJ1-4,TRBD1,TGCAGTGCTAGGGAGCTGGGGACAGGGTCTAATGAAAAACTGTTTTTT,CSARELGTGSNEKLFF
TRBV12-3/TRBV12-4,-,TRBJ2-5,-,TGTGCCAGCAGTTTAACTAGGGTGGGACAAGAGACCCAGTACTTC,CASSLTRVGQETQYF